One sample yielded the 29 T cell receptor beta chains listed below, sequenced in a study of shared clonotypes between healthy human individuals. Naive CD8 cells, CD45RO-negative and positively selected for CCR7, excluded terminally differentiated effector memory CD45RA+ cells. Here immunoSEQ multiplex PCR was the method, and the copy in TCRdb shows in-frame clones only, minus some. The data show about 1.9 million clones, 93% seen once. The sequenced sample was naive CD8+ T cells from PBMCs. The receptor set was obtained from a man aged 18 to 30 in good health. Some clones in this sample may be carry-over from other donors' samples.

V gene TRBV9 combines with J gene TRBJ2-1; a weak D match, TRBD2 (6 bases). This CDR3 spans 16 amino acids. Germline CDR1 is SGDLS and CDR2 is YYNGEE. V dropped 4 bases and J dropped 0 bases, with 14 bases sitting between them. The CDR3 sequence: CASSPSGLSSYNEQFF. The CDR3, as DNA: TGTGCCAGCAGCCCCTCGGGACTGTCCTCCTACAATGAGCAGTTCTTC.

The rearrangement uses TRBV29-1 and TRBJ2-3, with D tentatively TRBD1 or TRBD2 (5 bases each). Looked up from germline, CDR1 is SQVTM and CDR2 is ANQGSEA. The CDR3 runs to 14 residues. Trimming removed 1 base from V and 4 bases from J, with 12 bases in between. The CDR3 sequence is CSVEVPGAPDTQYF. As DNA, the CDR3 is TGCAGCGTTGAAGTCCCCGGGGCCCCAGATACGCAGTATTTT.

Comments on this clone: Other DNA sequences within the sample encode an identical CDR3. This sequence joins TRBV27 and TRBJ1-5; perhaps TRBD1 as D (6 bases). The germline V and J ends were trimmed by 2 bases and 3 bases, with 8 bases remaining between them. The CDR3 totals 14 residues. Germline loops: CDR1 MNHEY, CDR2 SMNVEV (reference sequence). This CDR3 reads CASSLRDTNQPQHF. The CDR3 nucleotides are TGTGCCAGCAGTTTAAGGGACACCAATCAGCCCCAGCATTTT.

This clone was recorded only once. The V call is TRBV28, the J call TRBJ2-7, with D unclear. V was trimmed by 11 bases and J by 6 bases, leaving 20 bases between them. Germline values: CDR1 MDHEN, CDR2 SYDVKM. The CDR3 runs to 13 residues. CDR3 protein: CAGGLFPGSEQYF. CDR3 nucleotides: TGTGCCGGTGGCCTCTTCCCTGGGTCCGAGCAGTACTTC. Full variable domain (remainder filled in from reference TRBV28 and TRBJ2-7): DVKVTQSSRYLVKRTGEKVFLECVQDMDHENMFWYRQDPGLGLRLIYFSYDVKMKEKGDIPEGYSVSREKKERFSLILESASTNQTSMYLCAGGLFPGSEQYFGPGTRLTVT.

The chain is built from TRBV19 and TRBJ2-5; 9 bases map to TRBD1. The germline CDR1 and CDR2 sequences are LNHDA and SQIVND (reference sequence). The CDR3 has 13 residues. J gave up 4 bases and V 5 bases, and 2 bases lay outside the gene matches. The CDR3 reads CASSYRGPETQYF. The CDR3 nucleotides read TGTGCCAGTAGTTACAGGGGGCCAGAGACCCAGTACTTC.

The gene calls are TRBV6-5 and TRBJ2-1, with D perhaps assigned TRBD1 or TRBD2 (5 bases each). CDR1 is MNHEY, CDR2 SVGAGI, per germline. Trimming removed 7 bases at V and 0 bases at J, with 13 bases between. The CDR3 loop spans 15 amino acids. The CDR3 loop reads CASTSGRGSYNEQFF. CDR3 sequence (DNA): TGTGCCAGCACCTCGGGACGGGGCTCCTACAATGAGCAGTTCTTC.

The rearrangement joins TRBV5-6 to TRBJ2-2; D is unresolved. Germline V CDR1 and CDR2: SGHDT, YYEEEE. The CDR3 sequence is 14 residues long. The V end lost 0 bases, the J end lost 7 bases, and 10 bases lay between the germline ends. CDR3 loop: CASSLGGAGGELFF. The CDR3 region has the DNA TGTGCCAGCAGCTTGGGTGGCGCTGGCGGGGAGCTGTTTTTT.

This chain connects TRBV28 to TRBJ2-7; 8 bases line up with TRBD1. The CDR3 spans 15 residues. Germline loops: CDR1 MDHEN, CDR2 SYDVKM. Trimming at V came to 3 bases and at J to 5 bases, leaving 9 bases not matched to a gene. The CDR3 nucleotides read TGTGCCAGCAGTTTGTCCCTAGGACAGGGCCACGAGCAGTACTTC. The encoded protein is CASSLSLGQGHEQYF.

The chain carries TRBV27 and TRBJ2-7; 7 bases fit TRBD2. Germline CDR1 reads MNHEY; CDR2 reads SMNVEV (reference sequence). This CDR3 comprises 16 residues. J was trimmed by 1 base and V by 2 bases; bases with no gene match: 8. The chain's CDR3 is CASSLGPPGLSYEQYF. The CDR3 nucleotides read TGTGCCAGCAGTTTAGGGCCACCGGGACTATCCTACGAGCAGTACTTC.

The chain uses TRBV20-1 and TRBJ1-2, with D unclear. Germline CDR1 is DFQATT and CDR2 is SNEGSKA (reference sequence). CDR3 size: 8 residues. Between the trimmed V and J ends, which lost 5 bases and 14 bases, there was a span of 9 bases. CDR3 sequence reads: CSAPGLTF. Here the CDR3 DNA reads TGCAGTGCTCCGGGCCTAACCTTC.

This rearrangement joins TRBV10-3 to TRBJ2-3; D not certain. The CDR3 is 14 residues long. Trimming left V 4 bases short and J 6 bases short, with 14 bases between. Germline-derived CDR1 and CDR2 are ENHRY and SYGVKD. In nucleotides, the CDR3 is TGTGCCATCAGTGTTGGGAATGAAATCGATACGCAGTATTTT. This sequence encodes CAISVGNEIDTQYF.

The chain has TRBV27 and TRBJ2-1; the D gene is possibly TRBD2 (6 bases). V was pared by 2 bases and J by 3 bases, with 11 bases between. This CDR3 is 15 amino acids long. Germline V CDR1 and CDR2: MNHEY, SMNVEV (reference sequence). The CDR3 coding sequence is TGTGCCAGCAGTTTACAGCGGGCCTTCTACAATGAGCAGTTCTTC. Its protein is CASSLQRAFYNEQFF.

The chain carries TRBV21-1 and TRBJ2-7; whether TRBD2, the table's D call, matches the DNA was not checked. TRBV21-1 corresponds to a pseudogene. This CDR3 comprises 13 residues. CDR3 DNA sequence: TGTGCCTATCGGTCCGGGACTCTCTACGAGCAGTACTTC. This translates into CAYRSGTLYEQYF.

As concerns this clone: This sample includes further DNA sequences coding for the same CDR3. In DNA form, the CDR3 reads TGTGCCTGGAGTGTAGTCCAAACCGGGGAGCTGTTTTTT. It translates to CAWSVVQTGELFF. The genes are TRBV30 and TRBJ2-2; D is unclear. Germline CDR1 reads GTSNPN; CDR2 reads SVGIG (reference sequence). V dropped 0 bases and J dropped 5 bases, with 7 bases sitting between them. This CDR3 spans 13 amino acids.

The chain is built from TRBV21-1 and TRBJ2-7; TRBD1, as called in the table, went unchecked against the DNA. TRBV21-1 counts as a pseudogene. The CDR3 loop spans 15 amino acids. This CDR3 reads CASSKRQGAWYEQYF. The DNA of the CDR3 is TGTGCCAGCAGCAAGCGACAGGGGGCGTGGTACGAGCAGTACTTC.

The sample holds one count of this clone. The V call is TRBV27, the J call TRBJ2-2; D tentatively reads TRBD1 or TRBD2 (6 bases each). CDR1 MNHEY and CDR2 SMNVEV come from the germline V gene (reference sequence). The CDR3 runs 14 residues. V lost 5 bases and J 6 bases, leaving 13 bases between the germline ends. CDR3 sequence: CASSRLGGAGELFF. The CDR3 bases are TGTGCCAGCAGTCGGCTGGGGGGCGCCGGGGAGCTGTTTTTT.

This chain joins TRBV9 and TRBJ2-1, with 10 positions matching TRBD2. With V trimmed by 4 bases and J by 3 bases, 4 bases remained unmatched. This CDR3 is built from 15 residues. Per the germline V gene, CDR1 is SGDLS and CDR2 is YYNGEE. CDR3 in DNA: TGTGCCAGCAGCACTCGACTAGCGGGCTACAATGAGCAGTTCTTC. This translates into CASSTRLAGYNEQFF. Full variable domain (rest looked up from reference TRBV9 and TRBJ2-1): DSGVTQTPKHLITATGQRVTLRCSPRSGDLSVYWYQQSLDQGLQFLIQYYNGEERAKGNILERFSAQQFPDLHSELNLSSLELGDSALYFCASSTRLAGYNEQFFGPGTRLTVL.

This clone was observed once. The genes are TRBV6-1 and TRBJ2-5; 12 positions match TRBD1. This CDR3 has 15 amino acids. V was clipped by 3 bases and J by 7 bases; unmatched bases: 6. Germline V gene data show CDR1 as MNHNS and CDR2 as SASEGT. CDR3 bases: TGTGCCAGCAGTGAGGGACAGGGGGCTTTGTGGACCCAGTACTTC. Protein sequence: CASSEGQGALWTQYF.

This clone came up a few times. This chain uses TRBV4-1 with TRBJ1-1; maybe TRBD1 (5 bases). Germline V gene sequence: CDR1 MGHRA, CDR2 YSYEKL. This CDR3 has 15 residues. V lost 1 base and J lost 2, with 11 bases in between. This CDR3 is CASSQGRQFNTEAFF. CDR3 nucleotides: TGCGCCAGCAGCCAAGGACGACAGTTTAACACTGAAGCTTTCTTT.

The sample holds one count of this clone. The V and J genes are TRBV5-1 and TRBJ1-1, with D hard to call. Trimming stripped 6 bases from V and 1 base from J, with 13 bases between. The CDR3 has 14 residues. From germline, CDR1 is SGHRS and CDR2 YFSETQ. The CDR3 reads CASNTRPGNTEAFF. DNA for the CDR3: TGCGCCAGCAACACCAGGCCGGGGAACACTGAAGCTTTCTTT.

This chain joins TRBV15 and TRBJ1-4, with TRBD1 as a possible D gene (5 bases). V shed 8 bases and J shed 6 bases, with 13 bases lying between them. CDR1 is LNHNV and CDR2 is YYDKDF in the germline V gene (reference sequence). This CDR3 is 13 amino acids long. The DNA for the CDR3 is TGTGCCACCCGCCTGGGGGGTGATGAAAAACTGTTTTTT. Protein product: CATRLGGDEKLFF.

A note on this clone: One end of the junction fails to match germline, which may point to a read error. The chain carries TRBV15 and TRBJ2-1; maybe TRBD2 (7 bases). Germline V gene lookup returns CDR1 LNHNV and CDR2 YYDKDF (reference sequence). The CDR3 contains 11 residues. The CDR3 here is CATLRGGDLVF. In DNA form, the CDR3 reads TGTGCCACTTTAAGGGGGGGAGATCTGGTCTTC.

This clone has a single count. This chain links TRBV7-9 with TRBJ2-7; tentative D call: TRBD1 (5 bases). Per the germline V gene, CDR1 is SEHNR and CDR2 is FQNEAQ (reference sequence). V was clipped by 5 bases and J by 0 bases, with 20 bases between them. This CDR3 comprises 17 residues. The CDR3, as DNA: TGTGCCAGCAGCCGAGACAGTCTCATACACCTCTCCTACGAGCAGTACTTC. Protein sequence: CASSRDSLIHLSYEQYF.

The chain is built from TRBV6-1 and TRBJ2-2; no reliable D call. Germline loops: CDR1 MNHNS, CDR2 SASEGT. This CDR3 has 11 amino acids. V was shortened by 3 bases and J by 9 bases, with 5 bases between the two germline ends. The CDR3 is CASSDSRELFF. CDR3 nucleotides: TGTGCCAGCAGTGACTCCCGGGAGCTGTTTTTT.

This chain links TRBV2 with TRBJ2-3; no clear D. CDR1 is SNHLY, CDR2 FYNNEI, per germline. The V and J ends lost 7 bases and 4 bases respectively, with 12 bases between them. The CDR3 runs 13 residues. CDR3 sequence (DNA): TGTGCCAGCACCCCCTATCCCTCAGATACGCAGTATTTT. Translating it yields CASTPYPSDTQYF.

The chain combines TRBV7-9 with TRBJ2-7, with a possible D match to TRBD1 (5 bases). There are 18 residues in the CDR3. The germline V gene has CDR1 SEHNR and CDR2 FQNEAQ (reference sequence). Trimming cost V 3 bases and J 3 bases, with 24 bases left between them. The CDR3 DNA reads TGTGCCAGCAGCTTTGGCAGGGCGCTGTCGCAAGAATTCTACGAGCAGTACTTC. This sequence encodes CASSFGRALSQEFYEQYF.

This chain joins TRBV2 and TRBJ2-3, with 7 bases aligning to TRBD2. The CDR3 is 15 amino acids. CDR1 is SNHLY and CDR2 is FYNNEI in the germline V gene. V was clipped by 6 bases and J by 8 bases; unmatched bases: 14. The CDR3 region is CASSPREGFLVTQYF. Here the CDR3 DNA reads TGTGCCAGCAGCCCGAGGGAGGGATTCTTGGTTACGCAGTATTTT.

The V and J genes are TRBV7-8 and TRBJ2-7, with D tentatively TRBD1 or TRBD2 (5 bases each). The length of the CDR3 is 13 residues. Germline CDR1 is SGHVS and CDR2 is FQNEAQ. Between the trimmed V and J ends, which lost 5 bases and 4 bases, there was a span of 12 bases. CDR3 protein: CASSPGTGYEQYF. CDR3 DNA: TGTGCCAGCAGCCCAGGGACGGGTTACGAGCAGTACTTC.

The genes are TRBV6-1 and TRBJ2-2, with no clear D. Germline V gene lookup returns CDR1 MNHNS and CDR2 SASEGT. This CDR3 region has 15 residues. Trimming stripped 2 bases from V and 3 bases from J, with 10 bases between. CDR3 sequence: CASSELTSYTGELFF. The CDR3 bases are TGTGCCAGCAGTGAATTGACTTCCTACACCGGGGAGCTGTTTTTT.